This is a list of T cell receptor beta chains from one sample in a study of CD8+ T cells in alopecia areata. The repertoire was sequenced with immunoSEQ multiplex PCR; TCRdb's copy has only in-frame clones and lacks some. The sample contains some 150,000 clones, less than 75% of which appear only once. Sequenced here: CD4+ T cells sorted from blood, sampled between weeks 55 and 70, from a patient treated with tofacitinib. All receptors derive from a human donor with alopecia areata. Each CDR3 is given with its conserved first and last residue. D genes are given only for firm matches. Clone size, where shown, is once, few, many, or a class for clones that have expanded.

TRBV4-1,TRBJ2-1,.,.,TGCGCCAGCAGCCACTACAGGGACAATGAGCAGTTCTTC,CASSHYRDNEQFF
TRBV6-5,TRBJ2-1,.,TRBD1,TGTGCCAGCAGCCCCGACAGGGGGTCCGTCACGGAGCAGTTCTTC,CASSPDRGSVTEQFF
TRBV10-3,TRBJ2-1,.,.,TGTGCCATCAGTGAGTTACGACAGGAACCGGGGAATGAGCAGTTCTTC,CAISELRQEPGNEQFF
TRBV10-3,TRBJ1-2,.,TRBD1,TGTGCCATCAGCCGGACAGGTTCAGATGGCTACACCTTC,CAISRTGSDGYTF
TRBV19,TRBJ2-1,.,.,TGTGCCAGTAGTATCTCTGGGACCACCAATGAGCAGTTCTTC,CASSISGTTNEQFF
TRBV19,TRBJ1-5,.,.,TGTGCCAGTAGTATAGTGGCAGGAGGCAATCAGCCCCAGCATTTT,CASSIVAGGNQPQHF
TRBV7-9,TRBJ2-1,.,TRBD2,TGTGCCAGCAGTCCCGGGACTAGGGGGTACAATGAGCAGTTCTTC,CASSPGTRGYNEQFF
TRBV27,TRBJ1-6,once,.,TGTGCCAGCACTCAACAGGCGTTTAAGGGCTCACCCCTCCACTTT,CASTQQAFKGSPLHF
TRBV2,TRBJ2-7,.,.,TGTGCCAGCATGGGAAGAACCTCCTACGAGCAGTACTTC,CASMGRTSYEQYF
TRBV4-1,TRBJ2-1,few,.,TGCGCCAGCAGCCAGGAAGATAGGCGTGAGCAGTTCTTC,CASSQEDRREQFF
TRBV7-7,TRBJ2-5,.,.,TGTGCTAGCAGCCCAACGGCGGGGACCCAGTACTTC,CASSPTAGTQYF
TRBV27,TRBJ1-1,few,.,TGTGCCAGCAGTTTAATAGGGAACACTGAAGCTTTCTTT,CASSLIGNTEAFF
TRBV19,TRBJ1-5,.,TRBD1,TGTGCCAGTATGGACAGGGTCAATCAGCCCCAGCATTTT,CASMDRVNQPQHF
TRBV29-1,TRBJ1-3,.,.,TGCAGCGTTGAAGATTCGGCAGAACTCTCTGGAAACACCATATATTTT,CSVEDSAELSGNTIYF
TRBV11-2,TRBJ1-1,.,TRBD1,TGTGCCAGCAGCGGGACAGATGGGCTTTCTGAAGCTTTCTTT,CASSGTDGLSEAFF
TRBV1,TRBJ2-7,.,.,TGCACCAGCAGCCAAGATCTTACGTGTGCGGGGAGGGAGCAGTACTTC,CTSSQDLTCAGREQYF
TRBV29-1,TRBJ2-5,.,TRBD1,TGCAGCGTGAGGGACAGGCCACTCCAAGAGACCCAGTACTTC,CSVRDRPLQETQYF
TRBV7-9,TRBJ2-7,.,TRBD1,TGTGCCAGCAGCCGATCCGGGACAGGGGTCCACGAGCAGTACTTC,CASSRSGTGVHEQYF
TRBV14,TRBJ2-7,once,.,TGTGCCAGCAGCCAAGATTCCCTCTACGAGCAGTACTTC,CASSQDSLYEQYF
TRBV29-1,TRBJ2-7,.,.,TGCAGCGTTGCACAGGGCGCCTACGAGCAGTACTTC,CSVAQGAYEQYF
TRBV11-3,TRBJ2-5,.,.,TGTGCCAGCAGCGCCAGAGAAGAGACCCAGTACTTC,CASSAREETQYF
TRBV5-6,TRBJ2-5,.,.,TGTGCCAGCAGCTTGGTTGAGACCCAGTACTTC,CASSLVETQYF
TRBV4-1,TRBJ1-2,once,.,TGCGCCAGCAGCCAAGATCACTCAGCGAACTATGGCTACACCTTC,CASSQDHSANYGYTF
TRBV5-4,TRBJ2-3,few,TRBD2,TGTGCCAGCAGCTTGGCAGCGGGGGGGCCGTTGACGGATACGCAGTATTTT,CASSLAAGGPLTDTQYF
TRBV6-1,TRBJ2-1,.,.,TGTGCCAGCAGTGCCTTCCCTCGAATTGATGAGCAGTTCTTC,CASSAFPRIDEQFF
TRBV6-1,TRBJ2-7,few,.,TGTGCCAGCACCAGTGGCGCCACAAGAGCCTACGAGCAGTACTTC,CASTSGATRAYEQYF
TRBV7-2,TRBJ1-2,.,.,TGTGCCAGCAGCTTAAGACTCCATGGCTACACCTTC,CASSLRLHGYTF
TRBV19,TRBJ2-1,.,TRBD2,TGTGCCAGTAGTATAGCGGGGGGGCCATCGAATGAGCAGTTCTTC,CASSIAGGPSNEQFF
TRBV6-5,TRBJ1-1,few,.,TGTGCCAGCAGTTACCCGGGGGGGACTGAAGCTTTCTTT,CASSYPGGTEAFF
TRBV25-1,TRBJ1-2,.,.,TGTGCCAGCAGTGAATGGGACGATGGCTACACCTTC,CASSEWDDGYTF
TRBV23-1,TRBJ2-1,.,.,TGCGCCAGCAGTCCATCGTGGGGGGACATGGGGAAGGATGAGCAGTTCTTC,CASSPSWGDMGKDEQFF
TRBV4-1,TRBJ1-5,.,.,TGCGCCAGCAGCCAAGACGGACAGCCCAATCAGCCCCAGCATTTT,CASSQDGQPNQPQHF
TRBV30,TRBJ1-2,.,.,TGTGCCTGGAGTCTGGGAGGGGCGGGCTACACCTTC,CAWSLGGAGYTF